One and the same sample provided the 19 T cell receptor beta chains below, sequenced in a study of blood T cell repertoires in COVID-19. Some clones are missing from TCRdb's copy, which holds only in-frame ones; the method was immunoSEQ multiplex PCR. This table has roughly 94,000 clones, 84% appearing once. Sequencing was carried out using peripheral blood. These TCRs come from a man in his sixties with acute or convalescent COVID-19.

V is TRBV6-6 and J is TRBJ2-1; possible D gene TRBD1, 5 bases. The CDR3 loop spans 13 amino acids. The germline gives CDR1 MNHNY, CDR2 SVGAGI (reference sequence). Trimming stripped 7 bases from V and 3 bases from J, with 10 bases between. The CDR3 region is CASTMTVYNEQFF. CDR3 coding DNA: TGTGCCAGCACCATGACAGTCTACAATGAGCAGTTCTTC.

This clone was detected once. CDR3: CASSLTSAGAQGYTF. The CDR3 DNA reads TGTGCCAGCAGCTTGACCTCGGCGGGGGCGCAGGGCTACACCTTC. The V and J genes are TRBV5-4 and TRBJ1-2, with a possible D match to TRBD1 (6 bases). Trimming removed 1 base from V and 8 bases from J, with 18 bases in between. The CDR3 consists of 15 residues. Germline lookup yields CDR1 SGHNT and CDR2 YYREEE (reference sequence). Based on the CDR3 plus reference TRBV5-4 and TRBJ1-2, the full variable domain is ETGVTQSPTHLIKTRGQQVTLRCSSQSGHNTVSWYQQALGQGPQFIFQYYREEENGRGNFPPRFSGLQFPNYSSELNVNALELDDSALYLCASSLTSAGAQGYTFGSGTRLTVV.

The CDR3 DNA follows: TGTGCCAGCAGCACCGGGACAGGGTTTTTTGGAAATTCACCCCTCCACTTT. Amino acids: CASSTGTGFFGNSPLHF. This chain uses TRBV5-8 with TRBJ1-6, with 9 bases aligning to TRBD1. Germline CDR1 reads SGHTS; CDR2 reads YDEGEE. This CDR3 is built from 17 residues. Losses at the gene ends were 4 bases for V and 7 bases for J; bases not matched to a gene: 12.

The rearrangement links TRBV6-5 to TRBJ2-7, with no clear D. In germline, CDR1 is MNHEY, CDR2 SVGAGI. The CDR3 spans 11 residues. Trimming stripped 6 bases from V and 4 bases from J, with 7 bases between. The CDR3 loop reads CASRGAYEQYV. In nucleotides, the CDR3 is TGTGCCAGCAGGGGCGCGTACGAGCAGTACGTC.

This chain connects TRBV20-1 to TRBJ1-1, with 7 bases matching TRBD1. The CDR3 runs to 12 residues. The germline V gene has CDR1 DFQATT and CDR2 SNEGSKA (reference sequence). V was pared by 3 bases and J by 6 bases, with 4 bases of the junction left unmatched. The CDR3 sequence is CSASGQAAEAFF. DNA for the CDR3: TGCAGTGCTAGTGGACAGGCTGCTGAAGCTTTCTTT.

The CDR3 region is CASSLEGGGQPQHF. The CDR3 DNA reads as TGCGCCAGCAGCTTGGAAGGGGGCGGTCAGCCCCAGCATTTT. The chain uses TRBV5-1 and TRBJ1-5; 7 positions match TRBD1. The germline CDR1 and CDR2 sequences are SGHRS and YFSETQ. The CDR3 contains 14 residues. J was trimmed by 6 bases and V by 0 bases; bases with no gene match: 3.

V is TRBV3-1 (or the pseudogene TRBV3-2) and J is TRBJ1-1, with unresolved D. V dropped 6 bases and J dropped 1 base, with 12 bases sitting between them. Per the germline V gene, CDR1 is LGHDT and CDR2 is YNNKEL (reference sequence). CDR3 length equals 14 residues. The CDR3 coding sequence is TGTGCCAGCAGTCGCCGGGAGGGGAACACTGAAGCTTTCTTT. This sequence encodes CASSRREGNTEAFF.

This chain connects TRBV3-1 (or the pseudogene TRBV3-2) to TRBJ1-2, with 7 bases identical to TRBD1. Germline CDR1 LGHDT, CDR2 YNNKEL (reference sequence). The CDR3 is made up of 15 amino acids. J lost 2 bases, V lost 1 base, and 4 bases had no gene match. As DNA, the CDR3 is TGTGCCAGCAGCCAAGTTGGGACAGTGAACTATGGCTACACCTTC. The encoded protein is CASSQVGTVNYGYTF.

Only one count was recorded for this clone. The chain recombines TRBV11-3 with TRBJ2-1, with 7 bases identical to TRBD2. V gave up 5 bases and J gave up 2 bases; unmatched junction bases: 6. Germline values: CDR1 SGHNT, CDR2 YENEEA. The CDR3 sequence is 15 residues long. The CDR3 sequence is CASSREAGTYNEQFF. CDR3 coding DNA: TGTGCCAGCAGCCGCGAAGCGGGGACCTACAATGAGCAGTTCTTC.

The genes are TRBV29-1 and TRBJ2-7; 7 positions match TRBD1. CDR3 length equals 14 residues. Trimming at V came to 4 bases and at J to 0 bases, leaving 6 bases not matched to a gene. From germline, CDR1 is SQVTM and CDR2 ANQGSEA. CDR3 nucleotides: TGCAGCGTTGGTACGGGACAGCTCTCCTACGAGCAGTACTTC. Residues: CSVGTGQLSYEQYF.

V is TRBV6-5 and J is TRBJ2-7; possibly TRBD1 for D (5 bases). The CDR3 has 15 residues. Germline V gene lookup returns CDR1 MNHEY and CDR2 SVGAGI. V shed 5 bases and J shed 4 bases, with 18 bases lying between them. The CDR3 DNA is TGTGCCAGCAGTCCGAATTATTCAGGGTTGTACGAGCAGTACGTC. Amino acid sequence: CASSPNYSGLYEQYV.

The gene calls are TRBV6-6 and TRBJ1-2; perhaps TRBD1 as D (5 bases). V lost 6 bases to trimming and J lost 1 base, with 9 bases between them. The CDR3 totals 13 residues. CDR1 and CDR2 (germline): MNHNY, SVGAGI (reference sequence). The CDR3 loop reads CASRLQGNYGYTF. CDR3 DNA: TGTGCCAGCAGGCTTCAGGGTAACTATGGCTACACCTTC.

This sequence joins TRBV6-5 and TRBJ1-1, with 7 bases that match TRBD1. CDR1 and CDR2 (germline): MNHEY, SVGAGI. This CDR3 contains 12 residues. The V gene end was trimmed by 6 bases and the J gene end by 5 bases; junction bases not matched to a gene: 3. The CDR3 DNA reads TGTGCCAGCAGCCTCAGGGGGACTGAAGCTTTCTTT. Amino acids: CASSLRGTEAFF.

V usage is TRBV28 and J usage is TRBJ1-3; possibly TRBD1 for D (5 bases). CDR3 length: 12 amino acids. Looked up from germline, CDR1 is MDHEN and CDR2 is SYDVKM. V was cut by 5 bases and J by 7 bases, with 9 bases left in between. Here the CDR3 reads CASSAKGNTIYF. CDR3 sequence (DNA): TGTGCCAGCAGTGCCAAGGGGAACACCATATATTTT.

The chain employs TRBV7-8 and TRBJ2-6; D may be TRBD1 (6 bases). The CDR3 loop spans 17 amino acids. Germline-derived CDR1 and CDR2 are SGHVS and FQNEAQ. The germline V and J ends were trimmed by 5 bases and 4 bases, with 18 bases remaining between them. Here the CDR3 DNA reads TGTGCCAGCAGCACCAACAGGGCCCCCACCGGGGCCAACGTCCTGACTTTC. This codes for CASSTNRAPTGANVLTF.

This sequence joins TRBV24-1 and TRBJ2-5, with 10 positions matching TRBD1. Germline V CDR1 and CDR2: KGHDR, SFDVKD. The J segment lost 5 bases and the V segment lost 3 bases, leaving 5 bases of the junction unmatched. The CDR3 length is 15 residues. The CDR3 here is CATSDPGQGKETQYF. The CDR3 coding sequence is TGTGCCACCAGTGATCCGGGACAGGGGAAGGAGACCCAGTACTTC.

The rearrangement links TRBV5-1 to TRBJ2-5, with TRBD1 as a possible D gene (6 bases). Trimming stripped 4 bases from V and 5 bases from J, with 12 bases between. The V gene's germline CDR1 is SGHRS and CDR2 YFSETQ. The CDR3 extends over 13 amino acids. The CDR3 protein is CASSRTGFETQYF. In DNA form, the CDR3 reads TGCGCCAGCAGCAGAACAGGGTTCGAGACCCAGTACTTC.

The chain couples TRBV28 to TRBJ1-1; TRBD1 agrees at 8 bases. The CDR3 runs to 14 residues. J gave up 5 bases and V 5 bases, and 7 bases lay outside the gene matches. From germline, CDR1 is MDHEN and CDR2 SYDVKM. This chain's CDR3 is CASSVENRGTEAFF. CDR3 DNA: TGTGCCAGCAGTGTTGAAAACAGGGGGACTGAAGCTTTCTTT. The variable domain in full, completed from reference TRBV28 and TRBJ1-1, reads DVKVTQSSRYLVKRTGEKVFLECVQDMDHENMFWYRQDPGLGLRLIYFSYDVKMKEKGDIPEGYSVSREKKERFSLILESASTNQTSMYLCASSVENRGTEAFFGQGTRLTVV.

The chain links TRBV7-2 to TRBJ1-1; 7 bases match TRBD1. The V gene's germline CDR1 is SGHTA and CDR2 FQGNSA. The CDR3 is 14 amino acids. After removal of 3 bases from V and 1 base from J, the junction contained 2 bases not matched to a gene. This chain's CDR3 is CASSLQGGNTEAFF. The DNA of the CDR3 is TGTGCCAGCAGCTTGCAGGGGGGGAACACTGAAGCTTTCTTT.